These 11 T cell receptor beta chains originate from one sample sequenced in a study of blood T cell repertoires in COVID-19. Measured with immunoSEQ multiplex PCR; TCRdb has only the in-frame clones, and not every one. The sample has 200,000 to 300,000 clones; about 89% are singletons. Source material: peripheral blood. The receptor source for this set is a woman aged 50 to 60 with acute or convalescent COVID-19.

The CDR3: CASSFPGPNSPLHF. The CDR3 DNA is TGTGCCAGCAGTTTTCCAGGGCCTAATTCACCCCTCCACTTT. This sequence joins TRBV27 and TRBJ1-6; D perhaps matches TRBD1 (5 bases). Trimming took off 3 bases at V and 6 bases at J, with 9 bases between the two ends. There are 14 residues in the CDR3. Germline lookup yields CDR1 MNHEY and CDR2 SMNVEV (reference sequence).

The chain links TRBV5-1 to TRBJ2-2, with TRBD1 as a possible D gene (6 bases). This CDR3 spans 15 amino acids. With 1 base removed from V and 6 bases from J, the gap between germline ends came to 13 bases. Germline V gives CDR1 SGHRS, CDR2 YFSETQ. The chain's CDR3 is CASSLSQGIAGELFF. The CDR3, as DNA: TGCGCCAGCAGCTTGTCCCAGGGGATCGCCGGGGAGCTGTTTTTT.

This clone came up once. The CDR3 DNA follows: TGTGCCAGCAGCCTAGGGACTAGCGGGATCTACGAGCAGTACTTC. It specifies CASSLGTSGIYEQYF. This chain joins TRBV3-1 (or the pseudogene TRBV3-2) and TRBJ2-7, with TRBD2 matching 13 bases. V shed 4 bases, J shed 3 bases, and the junction held 3 bases outside the gene matches. CDR1 LGHDT and CDR2 YNNKEL come from the germline V gene (reference sequence). This CDR3 has 15 residues.

This clone was found once. CDR3 nucleotide sequence: TGCGCCAGCAGCTTCGGGAGATACAATGAGCAGTTCTTC. Translated, it gives CASSFGRYNEQFF. The V call is TRBV5-1, the J call TRBJ2-1, with D possibly TRBD2 on 6 matching bases. The germline V and J ends were trimmed by 2 bases and 4 bases, with 7 bases remaining between them. Germline CDR1 SGHRS, CDR2 YFSETQ. CDR3 length: 13 residues.

This chain joins TRBV29-1 and TRBJ2-3; a weak D match, TRBD2 (6 bases). This CDR3 has 14 residues. CDR1 is SQVTM, CDR2 ANQGSEA, per germline. V was trimmed by 3 bases and J by 5 bases, leaving 15 bases between them. The CDR3 region has the DNA TGCAGCGTTGACGGACTAAGAGGCAGAGATACGCAGTATTTT. Translated, it gives CSVDGLRGRDTQYF.

The J gene is TRBJ2-1, the V gene TRBV5-8, with D perhaps matching TRBD2 (6 bases). Germline lookup yields CDR1 SGHTS and CDR2 YDEGEE. CDR3 size: 15 residues. The ends were cut back, 0 bases at V and 1 base at J, with 8 bases in the middle. CDR3 DNA: TGTGCCAGCAGCTTGGCCGGGACTTCCTACAATGAGCAGTTCTTC. It yields the protein CASSLAGTSYNEQFF.

The J gene is TRBJ2-7, the V gene TRBV7-9; 7 bases line up with TRBD1. In germline, CDR1 is SEHNR, CDR2 FQNEAQ (reference sequence). The CDR3 extends over 11 amino acids. V shed 4 bases, J shed 10 bases, and the junction held 4 bases outside the gene matches. CDR3 coding DNA: TGTGCCAGCAGCTCCCGGGACAGCCAGTACTTC. As protein: CASSSRDSQYF.

The rearrangement joins TRBV20-1 to TRBJ1-2, with 7 nucleotides matching TRBD1. The trim removed 3 bases at V and 1 base at J, leaving 8 bases unmatched. The CDR3 covers 15 residues. Looked up from germline, CDR1 is DFQATT and CDR2 is SNEGSKA (reference sequence). The CDR3 sequence: CSASNRGQSNYGYTF. The CDR3 region has the DNA TGCAGTGCTAGTAACAGGGGCCAGAGTAACTATGGCTACACCTTC.

The rearrangement joins TRBV19 to TRBJ1-2; 9 bases are shared with TRBD1. The germline V gene encodes CDR1 LNHDA and CDR2 SQIVND (reference sequence). The V gene end was trimmed by 5 bases and the J gene end by 4 bases; junction bases not matched to a gene: 11. The CDR3 extends over 16 amino acids. The chain's CDR3 is CASSESGTGRLYGYTF. DNA of the CDR3: TGTGCCAGTAGTGAATCCGGGACAGGGCGGCTCTATGGCTACACCTTC.

CDR3 amino acids: CASSLAGPLVGELFF. For the CDR3, the DNA is TGTGCCAGCAGCTTAGCGGGCCCACTGGTGGGGGAGCTGTTTTTT. The rearrangement uses TRBV7-9 and TRBJ2-2; D remains unclear. The V end was cut by 0 bases, the J end by 8 bases, with 13 bases between. Germline CDR1 SEHNR, CDR2 FQNEAQ (reference sequence). The CDR3 loop spans 15 amino acids.

V and J are TRBV5-6 and TRBJ1-2; 7 bases align to TRBD1. The CDR3 contains 16 residues. The germline CDR1 and CDR2 sequences are SGHDT and YYEEEE. Unmatched junction bases numbered 11, after V lost 4 bases and J lost 2 bases. The CDR3 here is CASSKRPSQGNYGYTF. The CDR3 DNA reads TGTGCCAGCAGCAAACGACCCTCACAGGGGAACTATGGCTACACCTTC. The whole variable domain, remainder taken from reference TRBV5-6 and TRBJ1-2, is DAGVTQSPTHLIKTRGQQVTLRCSPKSGHDTVSWYQQALGQGPQFIFQYYEEEERQRGNFPDRFSGHQFPNYSSELNVNALLLGDSALYLCASSKRPSQGNYGYTFGSGTRLTVV.